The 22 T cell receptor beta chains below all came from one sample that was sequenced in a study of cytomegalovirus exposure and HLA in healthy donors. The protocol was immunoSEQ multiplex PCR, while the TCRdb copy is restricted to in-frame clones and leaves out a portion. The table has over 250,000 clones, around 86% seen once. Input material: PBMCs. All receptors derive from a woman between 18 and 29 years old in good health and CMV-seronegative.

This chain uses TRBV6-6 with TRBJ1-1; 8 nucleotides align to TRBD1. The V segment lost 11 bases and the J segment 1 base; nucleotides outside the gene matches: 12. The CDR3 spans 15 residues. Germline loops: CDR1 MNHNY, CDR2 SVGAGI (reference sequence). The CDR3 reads CAAQAGTGQNTEAFF. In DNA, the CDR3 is TGTGCCGCCCAAGCGGGGACAGGACAGAACACTGAAGCTTTCTTT.

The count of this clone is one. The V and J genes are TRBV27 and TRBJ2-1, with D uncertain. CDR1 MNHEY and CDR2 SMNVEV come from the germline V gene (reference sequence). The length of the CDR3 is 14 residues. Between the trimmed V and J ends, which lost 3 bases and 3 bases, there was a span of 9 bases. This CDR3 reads CASSFLTGYNEQFF. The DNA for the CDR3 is TGTGCCAGCAGTTTCCTGACTGGCTACAATGAGCAGTTCTTC.

The CDR3 nucleotides are TGTGCCAGCATTGACCGACGGGTAGCTCCCCTTTACGAGCAGTACTTC. Encoded protein: CASIDRRVAPLYEQYF. The rearrangement uses TRBV7-8 and TRBJ2-7; no clear D. Trimming pared 7 bases from V and 4 bases from J, leaving 23 bases between. The CDR3 is made up of 16 amino acids. The germline V gene encodes CDR1 SGHVS and CDR2 FQNEAQ.

Written as DNA, the CDR3 is TGTGCCAGCAGTTATGCAGGGGCCGCCGAAGCTTTCTTT. It is translated as CASSYAGAAEAFF. The V and J genes are TRBV6-6 and TRBJ1-1; TRBD1 might be the D (6 bases). The V gene lost 3 bases and the J gene lost 8 bases, with 13 bases spanning the gap. This CDR3 has 13 residues. Per the germline V gene, CDR1 is MNHNY and CDR2 is SVGAGI (reference sequence).

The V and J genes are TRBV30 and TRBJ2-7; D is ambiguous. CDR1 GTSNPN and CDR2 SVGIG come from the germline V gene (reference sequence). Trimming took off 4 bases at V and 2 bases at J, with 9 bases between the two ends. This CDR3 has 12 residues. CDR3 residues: CAWTITTYEQYF. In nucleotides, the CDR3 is TGTGCCTGGACGATAACAACCTACGAGCAGTACTTC.

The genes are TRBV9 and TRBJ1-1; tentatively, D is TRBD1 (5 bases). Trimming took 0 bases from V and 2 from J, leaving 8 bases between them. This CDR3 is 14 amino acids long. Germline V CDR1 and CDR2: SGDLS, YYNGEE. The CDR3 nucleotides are TGTGCCAGCAGCGTAGCGGGGGACAACACTGAAGCTTTCTTT. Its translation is CASSVAGDNTEAFF.

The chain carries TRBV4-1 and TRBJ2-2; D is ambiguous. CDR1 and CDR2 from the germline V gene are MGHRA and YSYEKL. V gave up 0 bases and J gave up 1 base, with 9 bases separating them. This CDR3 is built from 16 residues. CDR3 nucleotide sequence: TGCGCCAGCAGCCAAGAAGAGAGAATGAACACCGGGGAGCTGTTTTTT. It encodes CASSQEERMNTGELFF.

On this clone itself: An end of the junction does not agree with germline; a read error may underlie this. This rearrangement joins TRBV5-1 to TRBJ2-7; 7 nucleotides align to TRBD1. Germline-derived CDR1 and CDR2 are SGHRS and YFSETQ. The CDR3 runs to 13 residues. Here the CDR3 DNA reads TGCGCCAGCACTAACAGGGGCTCCAACGAGCAGTACTTC. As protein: CASTNRGSNEQYF.

CDR3: CASSLTQGDNEQFF. Here the CDR3 DNA reads TGTGCCAGCAGCTTAACACAGGGAGACAATGAGCAGTTCTTC. The chain uses TRBV13 and TRBJ2-1; D may be TRBD1 (6 bases). Germline V gene sequence: CDR1 PRHDT, CDR2 FYEKMQ (reference sequence). CDR3 size: 14 residues. Trimming cost V 2 bases and J 5 bases, with 10 bases left between them. Supplemented by reference TRBV13 and TRBJ2-1, the full variable domain reads AAGVIQSPRHLIKEKRETATLKCYPIPRHDTVYWYQQGPGQDPQFLISFYEKMQSDKGSIPDRFSAQQFSDYHSELNMSSLELGDSALYFCASSLTQGDNEQFFGPGTRLTVL.

The CDR3 DNA sequence: TGTGCCAGCAGCTCGGGTTCCGGGGGTGAGCAGTTCTTC. Its protein product is CASSSGSGGEQFF. This sequence joins TRBV5-6 and TRBJ2-1; possible D gene TRBD2, 6 bases. The CDR3 is 13 amino acids. V was pared by 3 bases and J by 9 bases, with 13 bases between. Germline-derived CDR1 and CDR2 are SGHDT and YYEEEE.

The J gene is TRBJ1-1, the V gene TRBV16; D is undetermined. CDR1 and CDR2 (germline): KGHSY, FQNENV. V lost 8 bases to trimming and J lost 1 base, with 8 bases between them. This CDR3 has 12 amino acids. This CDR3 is CASRGENTEAFF. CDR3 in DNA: TGTGCCAGCCGCGGGGAGAACACTGAAGCTTTCTTT.

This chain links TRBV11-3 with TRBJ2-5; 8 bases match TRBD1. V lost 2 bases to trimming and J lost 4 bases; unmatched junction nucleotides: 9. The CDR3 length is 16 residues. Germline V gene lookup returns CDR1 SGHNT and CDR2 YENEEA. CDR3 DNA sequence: TGTGCCAGCAGCTTATCGGACAGGGTAAATTCAGAGACCCAGTACTTC. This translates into CASSLSDRVNSETQYF.

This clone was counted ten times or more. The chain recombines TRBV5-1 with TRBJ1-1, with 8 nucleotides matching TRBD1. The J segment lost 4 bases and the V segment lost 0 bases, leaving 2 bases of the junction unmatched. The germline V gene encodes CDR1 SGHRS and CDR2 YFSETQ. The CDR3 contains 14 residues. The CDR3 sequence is CASSLVTGGTEAFF. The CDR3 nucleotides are TGCGCCAGCAGCTTGGTAACAGGGGGCACTGAAGCTTTCTTT.

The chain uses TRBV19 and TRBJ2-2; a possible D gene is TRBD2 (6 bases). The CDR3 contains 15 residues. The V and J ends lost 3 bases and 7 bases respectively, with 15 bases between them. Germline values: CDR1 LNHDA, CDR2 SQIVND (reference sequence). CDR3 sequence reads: CASSIAGKLNGELFF. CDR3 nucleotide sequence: TGTGCCAGTAGTATCGCGGGGAAGTTAAACGGGGAGCTGTTTTTT.

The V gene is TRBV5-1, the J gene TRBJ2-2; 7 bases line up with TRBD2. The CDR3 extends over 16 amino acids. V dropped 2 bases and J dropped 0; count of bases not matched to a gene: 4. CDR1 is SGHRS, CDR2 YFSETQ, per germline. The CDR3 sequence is CASSLERGSNTGELFF. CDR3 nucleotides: TGCGCCAGCAGCTTAGAGCGGGGCTCGAACACCGGGGAGCTGTTTTTT.

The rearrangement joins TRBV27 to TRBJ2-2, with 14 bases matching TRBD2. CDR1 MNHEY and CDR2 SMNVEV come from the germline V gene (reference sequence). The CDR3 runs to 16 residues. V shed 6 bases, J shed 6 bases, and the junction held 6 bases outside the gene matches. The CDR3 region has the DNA TGTGCCAGCAGCCTACCGGGACTAGCGGGGGCCGGGGAGCTGTTTTTT. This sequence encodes CASSLPGLAGAGELFF.

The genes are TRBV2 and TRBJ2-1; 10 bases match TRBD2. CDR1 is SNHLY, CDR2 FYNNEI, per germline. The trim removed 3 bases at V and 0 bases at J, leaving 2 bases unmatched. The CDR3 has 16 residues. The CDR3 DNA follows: TGTGCCAGCAGTGACATAGCGGGAGGCTCCTACAATGAGCAGTTCTTC. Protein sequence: CASSDIAGGSYNEQFF.

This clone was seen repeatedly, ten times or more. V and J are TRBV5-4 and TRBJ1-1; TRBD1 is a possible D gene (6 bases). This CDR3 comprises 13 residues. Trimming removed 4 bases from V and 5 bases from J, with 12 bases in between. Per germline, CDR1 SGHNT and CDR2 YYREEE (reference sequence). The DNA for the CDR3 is TGTGCCAGCAGCGAGGGAAGGGGGACTGAAGCTTTCTTT. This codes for CASSEGRGTEAFF.

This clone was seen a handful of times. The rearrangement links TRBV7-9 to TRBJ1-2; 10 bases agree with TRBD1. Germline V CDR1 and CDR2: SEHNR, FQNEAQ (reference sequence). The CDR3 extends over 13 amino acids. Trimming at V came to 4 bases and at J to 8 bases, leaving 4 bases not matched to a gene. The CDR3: CASSWDRGGGYTF. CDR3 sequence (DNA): TGTGCCAGCAGCTGGGACAGGGGTGGCGGCTACACCTTC.

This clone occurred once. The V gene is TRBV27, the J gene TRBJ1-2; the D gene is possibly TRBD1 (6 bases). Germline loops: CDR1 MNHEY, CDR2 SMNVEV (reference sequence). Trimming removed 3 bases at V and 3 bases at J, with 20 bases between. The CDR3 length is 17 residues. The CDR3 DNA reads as TGTGCCAGCAGTTTCACCTCCCGGGGGGAGGGGGACTATGGCTACACCTTC. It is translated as CASSFTSRGEGDYGYTF.

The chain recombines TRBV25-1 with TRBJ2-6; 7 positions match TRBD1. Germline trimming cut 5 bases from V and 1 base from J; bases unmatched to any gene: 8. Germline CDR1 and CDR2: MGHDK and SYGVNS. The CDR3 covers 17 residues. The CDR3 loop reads CASSNDRELSGANVLTF. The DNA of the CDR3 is TGTGCCAGCAGTAACGACAGGGAGCTTTCTGGGGCCAACGTCCTGACTTTC. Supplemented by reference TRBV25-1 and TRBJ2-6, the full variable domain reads EADIYQTPRYLVIGTGKKITLECSQTMGHDKMYWYQQDPGMELHLIHYSYGVNSTEKGDLSSESTVSRIRTEHFPLTLESARPSHTSQYLCASSNDRELSGANVLTFGAGSRLTVL.

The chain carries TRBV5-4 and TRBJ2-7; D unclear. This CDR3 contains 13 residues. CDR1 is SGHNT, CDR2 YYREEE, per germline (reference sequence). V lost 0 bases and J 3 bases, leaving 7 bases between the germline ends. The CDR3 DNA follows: TGTGCCAGCAGCTTGGGGGCCGTCTACGAGCAGTACTTC. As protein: CASSLGAVYEQYF.